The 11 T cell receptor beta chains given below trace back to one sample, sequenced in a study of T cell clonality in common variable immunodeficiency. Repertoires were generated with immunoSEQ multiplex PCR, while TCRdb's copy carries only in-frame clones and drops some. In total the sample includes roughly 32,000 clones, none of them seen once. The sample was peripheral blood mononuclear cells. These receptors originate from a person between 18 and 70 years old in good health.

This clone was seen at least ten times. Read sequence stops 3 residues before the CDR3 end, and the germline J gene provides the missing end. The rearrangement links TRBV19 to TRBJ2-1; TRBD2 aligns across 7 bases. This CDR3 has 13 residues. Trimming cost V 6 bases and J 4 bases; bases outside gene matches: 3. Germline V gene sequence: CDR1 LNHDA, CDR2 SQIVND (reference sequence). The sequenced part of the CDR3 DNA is TGTGCCAGTAGCAGCGGGATTTACAATGAG. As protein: CASSSGIYNE. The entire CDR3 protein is CASSSGIYNEQFF. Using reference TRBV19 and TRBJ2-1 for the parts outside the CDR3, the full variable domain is DGGITQSPKYLFRKEGQNVTLSCEQNLNHDAMYWYRQDPGQGLRLIYYSQIVNDFQKGDIAEGYSVSREKKESFPLTVTSAQKNPTAFYLCASSSGIYNEQFFGPGTRLTVL.

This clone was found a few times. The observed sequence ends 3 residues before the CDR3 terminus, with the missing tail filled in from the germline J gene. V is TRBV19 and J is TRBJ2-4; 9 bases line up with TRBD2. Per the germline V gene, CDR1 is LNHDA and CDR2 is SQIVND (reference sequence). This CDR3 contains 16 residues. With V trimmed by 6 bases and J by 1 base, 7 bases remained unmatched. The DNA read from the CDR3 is TGTGCCAGTAGAGGCGGGGGGGGGCGCGCCAAAAACATT. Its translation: CASRGGGGRAKNI. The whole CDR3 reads CASRGGGGRAKNIQYF.

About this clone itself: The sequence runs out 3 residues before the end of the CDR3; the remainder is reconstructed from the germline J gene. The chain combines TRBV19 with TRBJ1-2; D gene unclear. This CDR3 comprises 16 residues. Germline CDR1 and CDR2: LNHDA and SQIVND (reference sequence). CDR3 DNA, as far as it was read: TGTGCCAGTACCCGGACTAGCGGAAGCTCCTACAATGAC. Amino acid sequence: CASTRTSGSSYND. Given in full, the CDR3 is CASTRTSGSSYNDYTF.

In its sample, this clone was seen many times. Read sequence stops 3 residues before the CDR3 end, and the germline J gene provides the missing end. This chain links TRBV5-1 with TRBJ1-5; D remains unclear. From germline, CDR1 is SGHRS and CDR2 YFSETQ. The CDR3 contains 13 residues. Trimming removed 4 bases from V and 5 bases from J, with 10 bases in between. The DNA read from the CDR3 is TGCGCCAGCAGCCCGGACGGGGATCAGCCC. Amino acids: CASSPDGDQP. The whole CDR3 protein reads CASSPDGDQPQHF.

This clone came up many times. Partial CDR3 DNA: TGCCCCCAGGATCTGGACACCACTAACTATGGC. Amino acids: CPQDLDTTNYG. The complete CDR3 protein is CPQDLDTTNYGYTF. The chain joins TRBV20-1 to TRBJ1-2, with a weak D call TRBD1 (5 bases). With the read ending 3 residues before the CDR3 end, the germline J gene is used to fill in that end. CDR1 and CDR2 (germline): DFQATT, SNEGSKA (reference sequence). The CDR3 covers 14 residues.

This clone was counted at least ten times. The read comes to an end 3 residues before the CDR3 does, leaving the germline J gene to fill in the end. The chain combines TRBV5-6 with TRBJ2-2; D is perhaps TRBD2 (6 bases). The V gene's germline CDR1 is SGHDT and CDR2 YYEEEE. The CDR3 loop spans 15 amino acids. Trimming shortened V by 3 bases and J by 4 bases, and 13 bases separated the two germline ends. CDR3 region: CASSWAGSPTGELFF. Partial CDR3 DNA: TGTGCCAGCAGCTGGGCGGGATCCCCCACCGGGGAG. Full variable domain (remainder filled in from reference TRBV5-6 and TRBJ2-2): DAGVTQSPTHLIKTRGQQVTLRCSPKSGHDTVSWYQQALGQGPQFIFQYYEEEERQRGNFPDRFSGHQFPNYSSELNVNALLLGDSALYLCASSWAGSPTGELFFGEGSRLTVL.

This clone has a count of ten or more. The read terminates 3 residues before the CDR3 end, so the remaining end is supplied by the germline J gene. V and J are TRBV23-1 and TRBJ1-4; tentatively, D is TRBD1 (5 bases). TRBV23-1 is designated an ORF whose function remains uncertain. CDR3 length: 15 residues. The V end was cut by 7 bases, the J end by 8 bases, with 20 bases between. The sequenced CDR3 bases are TGCGCCAGCACCCATGAGGGGCCCCATTTAGAAAAA. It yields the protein CASTHEGPHLEK. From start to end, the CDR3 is CASTHEGPHLEKLFF.

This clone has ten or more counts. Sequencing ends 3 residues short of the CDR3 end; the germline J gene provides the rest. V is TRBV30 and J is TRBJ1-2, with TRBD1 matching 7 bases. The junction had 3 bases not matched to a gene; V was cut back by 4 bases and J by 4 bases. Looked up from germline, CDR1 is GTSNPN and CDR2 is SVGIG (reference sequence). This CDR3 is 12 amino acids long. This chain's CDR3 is CAWTGGIYGYTF. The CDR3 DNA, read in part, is TGTGCCTGGACAGGGGGTATCTATGGC.

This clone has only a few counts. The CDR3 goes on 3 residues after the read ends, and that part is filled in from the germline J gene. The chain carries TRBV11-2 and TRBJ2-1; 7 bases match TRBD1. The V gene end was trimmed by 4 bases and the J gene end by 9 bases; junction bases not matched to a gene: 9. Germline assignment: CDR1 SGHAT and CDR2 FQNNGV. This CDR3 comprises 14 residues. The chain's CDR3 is CASSSQGESGEQFF. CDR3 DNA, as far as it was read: TGTGCCAGCAGCTCCCAGGGGGAGAGCGGTGAG.

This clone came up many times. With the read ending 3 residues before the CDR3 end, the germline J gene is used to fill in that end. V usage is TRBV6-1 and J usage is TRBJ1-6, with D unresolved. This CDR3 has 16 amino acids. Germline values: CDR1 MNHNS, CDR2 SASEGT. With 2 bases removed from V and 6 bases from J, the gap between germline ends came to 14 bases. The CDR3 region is CASSEPGDYPNSPLHF. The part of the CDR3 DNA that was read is TGTGCCAGCAGTGAACCCGGAGACTACCCTAATTCACCC.

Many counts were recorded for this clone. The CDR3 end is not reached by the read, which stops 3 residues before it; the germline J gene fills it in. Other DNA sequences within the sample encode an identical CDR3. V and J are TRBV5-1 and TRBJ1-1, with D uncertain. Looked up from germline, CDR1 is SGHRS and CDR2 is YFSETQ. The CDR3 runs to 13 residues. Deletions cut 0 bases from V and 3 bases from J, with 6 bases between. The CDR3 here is CASSLVGDTEAFF. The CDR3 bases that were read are TGCGCCAGCAGCTTGGTCGGGGACACTGAA.